The 32 T cell receptor beta chains in this list originate from one sample, sequenced in a study of T cell clonotyping in hematopoietic cell transplantation. TCRdb's table, derived via immunoSEQ multiplex PCR, lists solely in-frame clones and lacks some. The profile shows fewer than 50,000 clones, roughly 94% of them singletons. The specimen was peripheral blood mononuclear cells. The receptors derive from a woman aged 45-59 years in good health. Some clones in this sample may be carry-over from other donors' samples.

The V and J genes are TRBV27 and TRBJ1-2; D is perhaps TRBD1 (5 bases). The CDR3 runs 13 residues. V was shortened by 5 bases and J by 8 bases, with 15 bases between the two germline ends. Per the germline V gene, CDR1 is MNHEY and CDR2 is SMNVEV (reference sequence). CDR3 amino acids: CASSTLRETGYTF. CDR3 bases: TGTGCCAGCAGTACCCTCAGGGAGACGGGCTACACCTTC.

The CDR3 here is CASSTTTGDYLRAFF. The CDR3, as DNA: TGTGCCAGCAGCACGACGACAGGGGACTACCTGAGGGCTTTCTTT. The gene calls are TRBV7-9 and TRBJ1-1; 8 bases align to TRBD1. With V trimmed by 5 bases and J by 11 bases, 16 bases remained unmatched. The CDR3 length is 15 residues. CDR1 SEHNR and CDR2 FQNEAQ come from the germline V gene (reference sequence). The full variable domain, with the rest looked up from reference TRBV7-9 and TRBJ1-1, is DTGVSQNPRHKITKRGQNVTFRCDPISEHNRLYWYRQTLGQGPEFLTYFQNEAQLEKSRLLSDRFSAERPKGSFSTLEIQRTEQGDSAMYLCASSTTTGDYLRAFFGQGTRLTVV.

This rearrangement joins TRBV10-3 to TRBJ2-7; 8 nucleotides match TRBD1. Per the germline V gene, CDR1 is ENHRY and CDR2 is SYGVKD. J gave up 7 bases and V 2 bases, and 4 bases lay outside the gene matches. The length of the CDR3 is 13 residues. Here the CDR3 reads CAISEDRGGEQYF. The CDR3 nucleotides read TGTGCCATCAGTGAGGACAGGGGTGGGGAGCAGTACTTC.

This clone was detected only once. J is TRBJ2-7 and V is TRBV2; 10 bases fit TRBD2. J was trimmed by 6 bases and V by 5 bases; bases with no gene match: 7. Germline-derived CDR1 and CDR2 are SNHLY and FYNNEI. This CDR3 has 14 residues. CDR3 DNA: TGTGCCAGCAGTCTCCTAGCGGGGGTCGGCGAGCAGTACTTC. Protein product: CASSLLAGVGEQYF. The whole variable domain, filled in from reference TRBV2 and TRBJ2-7, reads EPEVTQTPSHQVTQMGQEVILRCVPISNHLYFYWYRQILGQKVEFLVSFYNNEISEKSEIFDDQFSVERPDGSNFTLKIRSTKLEDSAMYFCASSLLAGVGEQYFGPGTRLTVT.

Only one count was recorded for this clone. This chain connects TRBV5-1 to TRBJ2-1, with D possibly being TRBD2 (6 bases). Trimming removed 4 bases from V and 5 bases from J, with 16 bases in between. The CDR3 is 15 amino acids. The V gene's germline CDR1 is SGHRS and CDR2 YFSETQ. The CDR3 reads CASSPLRDLNNEQFF. The CDR3 DNA sequence: TGCGCCAGCAGCCCCTTGAGGGACTTGAACAATGAGCAGTTCTTC. Filled out from reference TRBV5-1 and TRBJ2-1, the complete variable domain reads KAGVTQTPRYLIKTRGQQVTLSCSPISGHRSVSWYQQTPGQGLQFLFEYFSETQRNKGNFPGRFSGRQFSNSRSEMNVSTLELGDSALYLCASSPLRDLNNEQFFGPGTRLTVL.

The chain employs TRBV30 and TRBJ1-1; TRBD1 might be the D (5 bases). This CDR3 has 14 residues. V lost 4 bases to trimming and J lost 5 bases, with 17 bases between them. Germline-derived CDR1 and CDR2 are GTSNPN and SVGIG (reference sequence). The CDR3 region has the DNA TGTGCCTGGACATCCCTATGGGGGAGGACTGAAGCTTTCTTT. This translates into CAWTSLWGRTEAFF.

V and J are TRBV25-1 and TRBJ1-6, with a tentative D call TRBD1 (6 bases). The CDR3 covers 15 residues. V lost 3 bases and J 10 bases, leaving 16 bases between the germline ends. Looked up from germline, CDR1 is MGHDK and CDR2 is SYGVNS. The CDR3 nucleotides are TGTGCCAGCAGTGATTGGCGGCAGGGGCGCTCACCCCTCCACTTT. Encoded protein: CASSDWRQGRSPLHF.

This clone was counted a few times. This rearrangement joins TRBV9 to TRBJ1-2, with D possibly being TRBD1 (6 bases). The V end was cut by 3 bases, the J end by 0 bases, with 15 bases between. Germline CDR1 and CDR2: SGDLS and YYNGEE. There are 16 residues in the CDR3. CDR3 nucleotides: TGTGCCAGCAGCGCGGTCCGGGACACGCCTAACTATGGCTACACCTTC. Its translation is CASSAVRDTPNYGYTF. Based on the CDR3 plus reference TRBV9 and TRBJ1-2, the full variable domain is DSGVTQTPKHLITATGQRVTLRCSPRSGDLSVYWYQQSLDQGLQFLIQYYNGEERAKGNILERFSAQQFPDLHSELNLSSLELGDSALYFCASSAVRDTPNYGYTFGSGTRLTVV.

The chain joins TRBV14 to TRBJ1-2; 8 bases align to TRBD1. J lost 4 bases, V lost 4 bases, and 17 bases had no gene match. The germline CDR1 and CDR2 sequences are SGHDN and FVKESK. The CDR3 is 18 amino acids. CDR3 in amino acids: CASSPSIGPGGVAYGYTF. CDR3 DNA sequence: TGTGCCAGCAGCCCCTCAATAGGCCCAGGGGGCGTTGCCTATGGCTACACCTTC. The whole variable domain, remainder taken from reference TRBV14 and TRBJ1-2, is EAGVTQFPSHSVIEKGQTVTLRCDPISGHDNLYWYRRVMGKEIKFLLHFVKESKQDESGMPNNRFLAERTGGTYSTLKVQPAELEDSGVYFCASSPSIGPGGVAYGYTFGSGTRLTVV.

The chain couples TRBV29-1 to TRBJ1-2; maybe TRBD1 (5 bases). Trimming left V 0 bases short and J 5 bases short, with 13 bases between. Germline V lookup: CDR1 SQVTM, CDR2 ANQGSEA. This CDR3 region has 14 residues. CDR3 in DNA: TGCAGCGTTGAAGACCCCGGGACGGTTTATGGCTACACCTTC. Amino acid sequence: CSVEDPGTVYGYTF.

V and J are TRBV2 and TRBJ1-4, with 8 bases lining up with TRBD1. V dropped 6 bases and J dropped 5; count of bases not matched to a gene: 8. Germline CDR1 and CDR2: SNHLY and FYNNEI. The CDR3 has 15 residues. The CDR3: CASSQDREYNEKLFF. CDR3 DNA sequence: TGTGCCAGCAGCCAGGACAGGGAGTACAATGAAAAACTGTTTTTT.

The chain links TRBV4-3 to TRBJ2-3; no definite D call. The CDR3 is made up of 14 amino acids. V lost 2 bases and J 1 base, leaving 7 bases between the germline ends. Germline V gene data show CDR1 as LGHNA and CDR2 as YSLEER. CDR3 sequence reads: CASSQLGRTDTQYF. As DNA, the CDR3 is TGCGCCAGCAGCCAACTCGGACGCACAGATACGCAGTATTTT.

The J gene is TRBJ1-2, the V gene TRBV4-1, with D hard to call. V lost 1 base to trimming and J lost 6 bases, with 9 bases between them. In germline, CDR1 is MGHRA, CDR2 YSYEKL. The CDR3 has 13 amino acids. The CDR3 region is CASSQVILDGYTF. In DNA form, the CDR3 reads TGCGCCAGCAGCCAAGTAATTTTGGATGGCTACACCTTC.

V gene TRBV6-5 combines with J gene TRBJ2-7, with 7 bases identical to TRBD1. The length of the CDR3 is 15 residues. V trimming: 0 bases; J trimming: 2 bases; junction bases outside the gene matches: 4. The V gene's germline CDR1 is MNHEY and CDR2 SVGAGI. The CDR3 here is CASSYSGQGAYEQYF. CDR3 sequence (DNA): TGTGCCAGCAGTTACTCGGGGCAGGGGGCCTACGAGCAGTACTTC.

The chain joins TRBV4-3 to TRBJ1-6; D is unresolved. Trimming cost V 5 bases and J 0 bases, with 5 bases left between them. The CDR3 has 14 residues. Germline-derived CDR1 and CDR2 are LGHNA and YSLEER. DNA of the CDR3: TGCGCCAGCAGCGCGGACTCCTATAATTCACCCCTCCACTTT. Amino acids: CASSADSYNSPLHF.

This chain uses TRBV28 with TRBJ2-3; TRBD2 matches 7 bases. The CDR3 loop spans 16 amino acids. Germline assignment: CDR1 MDHEN and CDR2 SYDVKM. J was trimmed by 8 bases and V by 3 bases; bases with no gene match: 14. CDR3 residues: CASSLAGGTSEGTQYF. The CDR3 DNA is TGTGCCAGCAGTTTGGCCGGGGGGACCTCGGAGGGTACGCAGTATTTT.

The chain employs TRBV11-1 and TRBJ1-4; tentative D call: TRBD1 (6 bases). The CDR3 runs 15 residues. Trimming stripped 5 bases from V and 2 bases from J, with 12 bases between. Germline V gene lookup returns CDR1 SGHAT and CDR2 FQDESV (reference sequence). Here the CDR3 DNA reads TGTGCCAGCAGCCAGTGGACAGACACTAATGAAAAACTGTTTTTT. It is translated as CASSQWTDTNEKLFF.

The chain links TRBV11-2 to TRBJ1-1, with D possibly matching TRBD1 (6 bases). CDR1 is SGHAT, CDR2 FQNNGV, per germline. Between the trimmed V and J ends, which lost 2 bases and 3 bases, there was a span of 7 bases. The CDR3 has 13 residues. The CDR3 DNA reads as TGTGCCAGCAGCTTAAAGGGGGACACTGAAGCTTTCTTT. It encodes CASSLKGDTEAFF. Full variable domain (remainder filled in from reference TRBV11-2 and TRBJ1-1): EAGVAQSPRYKIIEKRQSVAFWCNPISGHATLYWYQQILGQGPKLLIQFQNNGVVDDSQLPKDRFSAERLKGVDSTLKIQPAKLEDSAVYLCASSLKGDTEAFFGQGTRLTVV.

This rearrangement joins TRBV2 to TRBJ1-5; D remains ambiguous. Germline CDR1 reads SNHLY; CDR2 reads FYNNEI. V was pared by 3 bases and J by 5 bases, with 5 bases between. The CDR3 has 12 residues. The DNA of the CDR3 is TGTGCCAGCAGTGAGACCGATCAGCCCCAGCATTTT. This codes for CASSETDQPQHF.

The CDR3 spells CASSPRTAGTDTQYF. As DNA, the CDR3 is TGTGCCAGCAGCCCGAGGACAGCGGGCACAGATACGCAGTATTTT. V gene TRBV7-3 combines with J gene TRBJ2-3, with D possibly TRBD1 on 6 matching bases. The length of the CDR3 is 15 residues. Germline V lookup: CDR1 SGHTA, CDR2 FQGTGA. V was clipped by 5 bases and J by 1 base, with 13 bases between them.

The chain links TRBV7-2 to TRBJ1-3; D is possibly TRBD1 (5 bases). In germline, CDR1 is SGHTA, CDR2 FQGNSA. This CDR3 comprises 14 residues. Trimming removed 4 bases from V and 1 base from J, with 8 bases in between. The CDR3 DNA reads as TGTGCCAGCAGCTCCGGGGGATCTGGAAACACCATATATTTT. It yields the protein CASSSGGSGNTIYF.

The chain carries TRBV7-2 and TRBJ1-1; D perhaps matches TRBD1 (6 bases). V lost 6 bases, J lost 1 base, and 12 bases lay in between. In germline, CDR1 is SGHTA, CDR2 FQGNSA. The length of the CDR3 is 14 residues. The CDR3 nucleotides are TGTGCCAGCAGAACAGGGCCCGCGAACACTGAAGCTTTCTTT. Translating gives CASRTGPANTEAFF.

This chain joins TRBV27 and TRBJ2-1; D remains ambiguous. Germline assignment: CDR1 MNHEY and CDR2 SMNVEV (reference sequence). Trimming pared 6 bases from V and 7 bases from J, leaving 10 bases between. The CDR3 spans 12 residues. CDR3 DNA sequence: TGTGCCAGCAGGGACCTGGGGAATGAGCAGTTCTTC. As protein: CASRDLGNEQFF.

The gene calls are TRBV5-4 and TRBJ2-5; possible D gene TRBD2, 6 bases. V was shortened by 3 bases and J by 4 bases, with 22 bases between the two germline ends. The CDR3 covers 17 residues. The germline V gene has CDR1 SGHNT and CDR2 YYREEE (reference sequence). In DNA form, the CDR3 reads TGTGCCAGCAGCTCTCATCATCAGGGCGCGGGGTCAGAGACCCAGTACTTC. Translated, it gives CASSSHHQGAGSETQYF. Using reference TRBV5-4 and TRBJ2-5 for the parts outside the CDR3, the full variable domain is ETGVTQSPTHLIKTRGQQVTLRCSSQSGHNTVSWYQQALGQGPQFIFQYYREEENGRGNFPPRFSGLQFPNYSSELNVNALELDDSALYLCASSSHHQGAGSETQYFGPGTRLLVL.

The V call is TRBV5-4, the J call TRBJ1-2; 7 nucleotides align to TRBD1. The trim removed 2 bases at V and 8 bases at J, leaving 12 bases unmatched. The CDR3 spans 15 residues. Germline V CDR1 and CDR2: SGHNT, YYREEE (reference sequence). The CDR3 region has the DNA TGTGCCAGCAGCTTAAGTGACAGGGAATTCGAAGGCTACACCTTC. This translates into CASSLSDREFEGYTF.

This chain joins TRBV6-5 and TRBJ1-5; the D gene is possibly TRBD1 (5 bases). Trimming removed 5 bases from V and 5 bases from J, with 10 bases in between. CDR3 length: 13 amino acids. From germline, CDR1 is MNHEY and CDR2 SVGAGI. The CDR3 protein is CASSAGTHQPQHF. The CDR3 region has the DNA TGTGCCAGCAGTGCCGGGACCCATCAGCCCCAGCATTTT.

The V and J genes are TRBV10-3 and TRBJ2-2, with 14 bases fitting TRBD2. Germline CDR1 ENHRY, CDR2 SYGVKD. After removal of 7 bases from V and 0 bases from J, the junction contained 7 bases not matched to a gene. The CDR3 loop spans 18 amino acids. The CDR3 DNA reads TGTGCCATCACCCCAAGGACTAGCGGGGGGCCGAACACCGGGGAGCTGTTTTTT. It codes for CAITPRTSGGPNTGELFF.

This clone was observed once. V is TRBV29-1 and J is TRBJ1-4, with D unresolved. Trimming stripped 6 bases from V and 0 bases from J, with 8 bases between. CDR1 is SQVTM, CDR2 ANQGSEA, per germline. This CDR3 contains 13 residues. CDR3 sequence reads: CSVHEPTNEKLFF. CDR3 coding DNA: TGCAGCGTCCACGAACCAACTAATGAAAAACTGTTTTTT.

This sequence joins TRBV6-4 and TRBJ2-2, with D unresolved. The CDR3 length is 14 residues. V was trimmed by 2 bases and J by 3 bases, leaving 7 bases between them. CDR1 and CDR2 from the germline V gene are MRHNA and SNTAGT. CDR3 in DNA: TGTGCCAGCAGTGACATGGTTGACACCGGGGAGCTGTTTTTT. This translates into CASSDMVDTGELFF.

This clone has a single count. The rearrangement joins TRBV7-2 to TRBJ2-7; D could derive from TRBD1 or TRBD2 (5 bases each). From germline, CDR1 is SGHTA and CDR2 FQGNSA. This CDR3 contains 14 residues. V lost 1 base, J lost 2 bases, and 9 bases lay in between. The CDR3 coding sequence is TGTGCCAGCAGCTTAGTCCAGGGAGCCTACGAGCAGTACTTC. Its translation is CASSLVQGAYEQYF.

This rearrangement joins TRBV27 to TRBJ1-5; 8 nucleotides agree with TRBD1. The CDR3 is made up of 16 amino acids. Germline V gene data show CDR1 as MNHEY and CDR2 as SMNVEV (reference sequence). V dropped 1 base and J dropped 2; count of bases not matched to a gene: 4. In nucleotides, the CDR3 is TGTGCCAGCAGTTTATGGGCAGGGGGCGGCAATCAGCCCCAGCATTTT. Its protein product is CASSLWAGGGNQPQHF.

As DNA, the CDR3 is TGTGCCAGCAGTTACACCCAAGTAAACAGATATGGCTACACCTTC. Its protein is CASSYTQVNRYGYTF. This chain uses TRBV6-6 with TRBJ1-2, with D uncertain. Trimming left V 2 bases short and J 5 bases short, with 15 bases between. Germline V gene data show CDR1 as MNHNY and CDR2 as SVGAGI (reference sequence). The CDR3 runs to 15 residues.